The clone carrying this T cell receptor beta chain showed up just a few times. Its antigen is not known. The germline gives CDR1 SGHDT, CDR2 YYEEEE. V dropped 5 bases and J dropped 3 bases, with 17 bases sitting between them. The CDR3 consists of 15 residues. The sample belongs to a study of PD-1 blockade in classical Hodgkin lymphoma. The study, taken as a whole, reports: What drove the repertoire differences, possibly disease activity or prior therapy, has not been defined. Newly diagnosed patients were said to have less baseline TCR diversity than healthy donors did.

Time point defined: newly diagnosed, previously untreated cHL patient sample. After PBMCs were thawed, their CD8+ T cells were isolated by magnetic negative selection. Using immunoSEQ multiplex PCR, the repertoire was profiled, and TCRdb retains in-frame clones only, with some absent. The data contain approximately 10,000 clones, approximately 84% of them singletons. The sequence derives from a human donor with classical Hodgkin lymphoma. V gene TRBV5-6 combines with J gene TRBJ1-2; D is perhaps TRBD1 (5 bases). The sample was CD8+ T cells from blood. The CDR3 bases are TGTGCCAGCAGTTCCCCATTAGACAGCGACTATGGCTACACCTTC. This encodes CASSSPLDSDYGYTF.